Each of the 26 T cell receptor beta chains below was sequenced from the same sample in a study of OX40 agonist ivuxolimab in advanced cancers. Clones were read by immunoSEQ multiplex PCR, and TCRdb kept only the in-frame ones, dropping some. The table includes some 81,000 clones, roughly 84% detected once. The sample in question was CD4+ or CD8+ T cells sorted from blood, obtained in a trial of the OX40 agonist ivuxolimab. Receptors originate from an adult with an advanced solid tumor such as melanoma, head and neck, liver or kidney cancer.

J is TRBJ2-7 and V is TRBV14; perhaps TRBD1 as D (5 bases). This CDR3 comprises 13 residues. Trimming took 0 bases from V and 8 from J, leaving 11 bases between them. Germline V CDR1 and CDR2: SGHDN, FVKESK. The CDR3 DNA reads TGTGCCAGCAGCCAAGATGGGGCCTCACAGCAGTACTTC. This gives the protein CASSQDGASQQYF.

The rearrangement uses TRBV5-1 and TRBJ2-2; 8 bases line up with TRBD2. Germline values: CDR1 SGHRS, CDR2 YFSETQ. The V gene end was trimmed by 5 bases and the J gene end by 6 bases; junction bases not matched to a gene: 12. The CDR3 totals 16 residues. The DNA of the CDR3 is TGCGCCAGCAGTCTGGCGCGGGGGGCGAGGGCCGGGGAGCTGTTTTTT. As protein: CASSLARGARAGELFF.

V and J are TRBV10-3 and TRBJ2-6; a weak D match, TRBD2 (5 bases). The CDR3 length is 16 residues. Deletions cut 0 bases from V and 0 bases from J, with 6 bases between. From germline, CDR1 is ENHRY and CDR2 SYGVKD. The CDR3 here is CAISESGGSGANVLTF. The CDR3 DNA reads TGTGCCATCAGTGAGTCCGGAGGCTCTGGGGCCAACGTCCTGACTTTC.

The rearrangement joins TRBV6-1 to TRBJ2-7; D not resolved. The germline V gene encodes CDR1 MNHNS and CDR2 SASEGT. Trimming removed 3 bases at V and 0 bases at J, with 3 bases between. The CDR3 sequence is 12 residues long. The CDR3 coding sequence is TGTGCCAGCAGTGACCCCTCCTACGAGCAGTACTTC. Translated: CASSDPSYEQYF.

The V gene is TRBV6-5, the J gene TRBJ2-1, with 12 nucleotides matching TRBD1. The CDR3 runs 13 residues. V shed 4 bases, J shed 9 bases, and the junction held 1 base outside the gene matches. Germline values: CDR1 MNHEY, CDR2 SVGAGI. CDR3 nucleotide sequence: TGTGCCAGCAGTTGGGACAGGGGGCTTGAGCAGTTCTTC. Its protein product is CASSWDRGLEQFF.

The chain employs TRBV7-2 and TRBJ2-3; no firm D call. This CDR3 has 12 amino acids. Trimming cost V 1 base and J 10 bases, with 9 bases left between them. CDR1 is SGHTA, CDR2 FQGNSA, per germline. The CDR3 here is CASSLEAPSQYF. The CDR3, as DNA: TGTGCCAGCAGCTTAGAAGCCCCTTCGCAGTATTTT.

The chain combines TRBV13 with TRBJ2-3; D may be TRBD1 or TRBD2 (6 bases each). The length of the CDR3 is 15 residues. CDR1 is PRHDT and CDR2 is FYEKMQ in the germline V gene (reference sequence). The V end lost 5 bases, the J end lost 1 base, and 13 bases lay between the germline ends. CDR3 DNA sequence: TGTGCCAGCAGCCCTCGGAGGGGGGGCACAGATACGCAGTATTTT. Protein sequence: CASSPRRGGTDTQYF.

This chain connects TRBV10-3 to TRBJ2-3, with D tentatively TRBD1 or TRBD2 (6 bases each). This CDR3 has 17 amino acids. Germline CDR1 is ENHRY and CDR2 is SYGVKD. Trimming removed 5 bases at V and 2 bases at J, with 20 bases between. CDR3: CAISPSKGEALTDTQYF. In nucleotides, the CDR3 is TGTGCCATCAGTCCCTCGAAGGGGGAGGCACTCACAGATACGCAGTATTTT.

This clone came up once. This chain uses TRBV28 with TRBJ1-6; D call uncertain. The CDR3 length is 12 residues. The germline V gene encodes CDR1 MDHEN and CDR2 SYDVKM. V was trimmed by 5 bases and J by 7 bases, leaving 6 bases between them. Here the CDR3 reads CASSGTNSPLHF. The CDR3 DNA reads TGTGCCAGCAGTGGCACGAATTCACCCCTCCACTTT.

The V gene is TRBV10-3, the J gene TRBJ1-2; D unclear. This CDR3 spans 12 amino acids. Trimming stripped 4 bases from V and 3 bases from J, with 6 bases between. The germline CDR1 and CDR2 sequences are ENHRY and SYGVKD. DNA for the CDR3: TGTGCCATCAGTGGGGTCGACTATGGCTACACCTTC. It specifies CAISGVDYGYTF.

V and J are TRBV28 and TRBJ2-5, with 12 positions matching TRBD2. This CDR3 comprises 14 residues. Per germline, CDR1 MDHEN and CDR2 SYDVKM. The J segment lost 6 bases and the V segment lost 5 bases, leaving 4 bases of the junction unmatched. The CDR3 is CASSPGLAGQTQYF. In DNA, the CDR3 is TGTGCCAGCAGTCCAGGACTAGCGGGACAGACCCAGTACTTC.

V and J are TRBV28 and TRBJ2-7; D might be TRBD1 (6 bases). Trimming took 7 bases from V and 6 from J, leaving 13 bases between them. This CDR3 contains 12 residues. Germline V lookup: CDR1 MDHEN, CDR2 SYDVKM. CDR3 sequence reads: CASTGQRREQYF. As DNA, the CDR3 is TGTGCCAGCACCGGACAGAGGCGCGAGCAGTACTTC.

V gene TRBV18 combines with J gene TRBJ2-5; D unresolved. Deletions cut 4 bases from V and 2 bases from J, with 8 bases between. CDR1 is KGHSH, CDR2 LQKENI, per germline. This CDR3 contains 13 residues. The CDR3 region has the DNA TGTGCCAGCTCACAGGGTGTTCAAGAGACCCAGTACTTC. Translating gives CASSQGVQETQYF.

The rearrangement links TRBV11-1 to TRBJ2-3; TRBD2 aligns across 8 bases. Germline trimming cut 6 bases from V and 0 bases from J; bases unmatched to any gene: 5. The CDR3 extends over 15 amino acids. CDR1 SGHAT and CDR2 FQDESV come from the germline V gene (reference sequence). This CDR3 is CASRRASGSTDTQYF. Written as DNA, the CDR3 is TGTGCCAGCAGGCGCGCTAGCGGGAGCACAGATACGCAGTATTTT.

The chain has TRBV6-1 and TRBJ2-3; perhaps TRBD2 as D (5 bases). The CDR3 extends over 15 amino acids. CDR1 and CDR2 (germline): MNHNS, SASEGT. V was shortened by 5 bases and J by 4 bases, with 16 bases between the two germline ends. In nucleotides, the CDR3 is TGTGCCAGCAGTTTGACGGGGTCATTCGCAGATACGCAGTATTTT. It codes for CASSLTGSFADTQYF.

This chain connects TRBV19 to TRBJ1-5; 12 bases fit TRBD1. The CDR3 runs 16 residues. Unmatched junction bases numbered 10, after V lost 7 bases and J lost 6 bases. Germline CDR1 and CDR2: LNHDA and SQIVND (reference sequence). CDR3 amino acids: CASKNQGQGAGQPQHF. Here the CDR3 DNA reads TGTGCCAGTAAAAACCAGGGACAGGGGGCTGGTCAGCCCCAGCATTTT.

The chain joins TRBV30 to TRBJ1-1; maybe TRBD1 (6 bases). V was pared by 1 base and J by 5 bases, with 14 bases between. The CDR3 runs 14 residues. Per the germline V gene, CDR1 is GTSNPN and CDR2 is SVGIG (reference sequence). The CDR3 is CAWSGYRVGTEAFF. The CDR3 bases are TGTGCCTGGAGTGGGTACAGGGTAGGGACTGAAGCTTTCTTT.

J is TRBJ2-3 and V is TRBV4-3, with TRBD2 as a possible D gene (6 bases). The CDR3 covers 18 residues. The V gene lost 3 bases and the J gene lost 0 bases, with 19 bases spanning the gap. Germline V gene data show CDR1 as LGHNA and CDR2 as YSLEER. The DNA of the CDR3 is TGCGCCAGCAGCCATCTAAGACTGGGAGGCCTAAGCACAGATACGCAGTATTTT. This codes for CASSHLRLGGLSTDTQYF.

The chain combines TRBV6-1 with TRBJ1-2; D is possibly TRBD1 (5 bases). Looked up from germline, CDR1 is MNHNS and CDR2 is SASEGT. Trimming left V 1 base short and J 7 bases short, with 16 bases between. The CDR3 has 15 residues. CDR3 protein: CASSEEGWGVSGYTF. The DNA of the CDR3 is TGTGCCAGCAGTGAAGAGGGGTGGGGCGTTTCTGGCTACACCTTC.

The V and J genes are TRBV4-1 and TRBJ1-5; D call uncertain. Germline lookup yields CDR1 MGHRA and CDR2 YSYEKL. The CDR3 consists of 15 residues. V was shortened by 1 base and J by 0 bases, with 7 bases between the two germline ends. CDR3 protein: CASSQVRDSNQPQHF. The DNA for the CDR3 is TGCGCCAGCAGCCAAGTGAGGGATAGCAATCAGCCCCAGCATTTT.

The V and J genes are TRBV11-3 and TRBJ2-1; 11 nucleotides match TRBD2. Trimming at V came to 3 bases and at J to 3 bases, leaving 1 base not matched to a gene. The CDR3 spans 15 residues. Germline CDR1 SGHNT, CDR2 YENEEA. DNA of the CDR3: TGTGCCAGCAGCTTCGGACTAGCGGGCTACAATGAGCAGTTCTTC. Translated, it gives CASSFGLAGYNEQFF.

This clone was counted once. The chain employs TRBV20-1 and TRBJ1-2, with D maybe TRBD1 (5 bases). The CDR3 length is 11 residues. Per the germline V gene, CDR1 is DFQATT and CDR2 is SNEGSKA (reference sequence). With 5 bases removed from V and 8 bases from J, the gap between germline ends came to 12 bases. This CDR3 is CSAPGPWGYTF. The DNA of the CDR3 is TGCAGTGCTCCGGGACCTTGGGGCTACACCTTC.

The CDR3, as DNA: TGTGCCAGCAGCGTAGAAATAGGCACAGATACGCAGTATTTT. It encodes CASSVEIGTDTQYF. The J gene is TRBJ2-3, the V gene TRBV9, with no clear D. The CDR3 spans 14 residues. CDR1 is SGDLS, CDR2 YYNGEE, per germline. Trimming stripped 0 bases from V and 1 base from J, with 6 bases between.

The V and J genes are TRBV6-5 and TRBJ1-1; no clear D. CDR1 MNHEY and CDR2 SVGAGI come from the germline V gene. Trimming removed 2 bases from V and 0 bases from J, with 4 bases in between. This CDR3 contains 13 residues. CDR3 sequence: CASSYGMNTEAFF. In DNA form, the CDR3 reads TGTGCCAGCAGTTACGGGATGAACACTGAAGCTTTCTTT.

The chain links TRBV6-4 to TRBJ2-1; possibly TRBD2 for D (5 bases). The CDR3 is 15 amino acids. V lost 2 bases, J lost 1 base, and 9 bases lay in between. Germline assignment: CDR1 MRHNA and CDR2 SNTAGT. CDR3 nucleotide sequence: TGTGCCAGCAGTGACGGAGCGGCATCCTACAATGAGCAGTTCTTC. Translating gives CASSDGAASYNEQFF.

The CDR3 bases are TGCAGCTCGGGGGGGGCGGCTGCGAACACTGAAGCTTTCTTT. It encodes CSSGGAAANTEAFF. The chain joins TRBV29-1 to TRBJ1-1; possibly TRBD1 for D (6 bases). In germline, CDR1 is SQVTM, CDR2 ANQGSEA. The CDR3 loop spans 14 amino acids. The V and J ends lost 8 bases and 1 base respectively, with 17 bases between them.